The 18 T cell receptor beta chains below all came from one sample that was sequenced in a study of T cell repertoires in cytomegalovirus infection. Each CDR3 protein is one row after TCRdb ran MiXCR on the reads. This table has roughly 500,000 distinct CDR3 sequences, approximately 15% appearing once. The sample was CD8+ T cells from PBMCs. These receptor sequences come from a human donor in good health (CMV status not recorded). Some clones in this sample may be carry-over from other donors' samples.

At least ten counts were recorded for this clonotype. The V and J genes are TRBV4-2 and TRBJ1-2, with 7 bases lining up with TRBD1. Germline CDR1 and CDR2: LGHNA and YNFKEQ. This CDR3 is built from 16 residues. The J segment lost 0 bases and the V segment lost 2 bases, leaving 6 bases of the junction unmatched. The CDR3 region is CASSQIRQGANYGYTF. In DNA form, the CDR3 reads TGTGCCAGCAGCCAAATCCGACAGGGAGCTAACTATGGCTACACCTTC.

This clonotype was observed at least ten times. The chain has TRBV12-3 or TRBV12-4 and TRBJ1-1; TRBD1 might be the D (5 bases). V lost 4 bases and J 0 bases, leaving 15 bases between the germline ends. This CDR3 spans 16 amino acids. For the CDR3, the DNA is TGTGCCAGCAGTTCGGGGACTTCCCCGATGAACACTGAAGCTTTCTTT. It is translated as CASSSGTSPMNTEAFF.

A word on this clonotype: A much larger clone lies a single base off, so this may be a read error. The gene calls are TRBV7-4 and TRBJ1-2, with 7 nucleotides matching TRBD1. Trimming cost V 3 bases and J 6 bases; bases outside gene matches: 16. Germline lookup yields CDR1 SGHVT and CDR2 SQSDAQ. This CDR3 region has 17 residues. CDR3 region: CASSFGFGIGTENGYTF. DNA for the CDR3: TGTGCCAGCAGCTTCGGTTTTGGTATCGGGACAGAGAATGGCTACACCTTC.

The genes are TRBV5-4 and TRBJ2-1, with D unresolved. The germline CDR1 and CDR2 sequences are SGHNT and YYREEE (reference sequence). This CDR3 spans 15 amino acids. The V gene lost 1 base and the J gene lost 6 bases, with 14 bases spanning the gap. The CDR3 spells CASSLQAGPLNEQFF. The CDR3, as DNA: TGTGCCAGCAGCTTGCAAGCTGGCCCTCTCAATGAGCAGTTCTTC.

This clonotype was counted ten times or more. The rearrangement links TRBV7-9 to TRBJ1-1; tentatively, D is TRBD1 (5 bases). The CDR3 sequence is 13 residues long. Trimming took off 4 bases at V and 8 bases at J, with 14 bases between the two ends. Looked up from germline, CDR1 is SEHNR and CDR2 is FQNEAQ (reference sequence). DNA of the CDR3: TGTGCCAGCAGCTACAAGACAAAGGGGGAAGCTTTCTTT. Its translation is CASSYKTKGEAFF.

The chain has TRBV9 and TRBJ2-3, with D possibly TRBD2 on 6 matching bases. Germline V lookup: CDR1 SGDLS, CDR2 YYNGEE. The CDR3 is 15 residues long. V lost 7 bases, J lost 2 bases, and 17 bases lay in between. CDR3 DNA: TGTGCCAGCTCTCCGGGGGTGCTCTTCACAGATACGCAGTATTTT. As protein: CASSPGVLFTDTQYF. Looking up the rest from reference TRBV9 and TRBJ2-3 gives the full variable domain: DSGVTQTPKHLITATGQRVTLRCSPRSGDLSVYWYQQSLDQGLQFLIQYYNGEERAKGNILERFSAQQFPDLHSELNLSSLELGDSALYFCASSPGVLFTDTQYFGPGTRLTVL.

This clonotype was recorded many times. The chain is built from TRBV27 and TRBJ1-2, with TRBD1 identical over 7 bases. J gave up 1 base and V 5 bases, and 10 bases lay outside the gene matches. Germline CDR1 and CDR2: MNHEY and SMNVEV (reference sequence). This CDR3 has 16 amino acids. As DNA, the CDR3 is TGTGCCAGCAGTGGGACAGACCCTAGGAATAACTATGGCTACACCTTC. Translating gives CASSGTDPRNNYGYTF.

This clonotype appeared a few times. The chain carries TRBV20-1 and TRBJ2-7, with 8 bases matching TRBD2. The V gene's germline CDR1 is DFQATT and CDR2 SNEGSKA (reference sequence). There are 13 residues in the CDR3. The J segment lost 2 bases and the V segment lost 5 bases, leaving 5 bases of the junction unmatched. The CDR3, as DNA: TGCAGTGCTCGGACTAGCTCAACCTACGAGCAGTACTTC. Its translation is CSARTSSTYEQYF.

The J gene is TRBJ2-5, the V gene TRBV6-5; D is ambiguous. Germline-derived CDR1 and CDR2 are MNHEY and SVGAGI. V was shortened by 8 bases and J by 0 bases, with 16 bases between the two germline ends. This CDR3 has 15 amino acids. CDR3 in amino acids: CASVRRLNNQETQYF. The DNA for the CDR3 is TGTGCCAGCGTCCGGCGGCTAAACAACCAAGAGACCCAGTACTTC.

The chain has TRBV19 and TRBJ1-5; 8 bases match TRBD1. The J segment lost 3 bases and the V segment lost 7 bases, leaving 5 bases of the junction unmatched. CDR3 length equals 14 residues. Looked up from germline, CDR1 is LNHDA and CDR2 is SQIVND (reference sequence). CDR3 amino acids: CASTPDRDNQPQHF. The CDR3 DNA reads as TGTGCCAGTACCCCGGACAGGGACAATCAGCCCCAGCATTTT.

This clonotype was counted ten times or more. The chain couples TRBV27 to TRBJ2-3; D unclear. Germline assignment: CDR1 MNHEY and CDR2 SMNVEV (reference sequence). The CDR3 has 13 residues. V gave up 5 bases and J gave up 1 base, with 7 bases separating them. CDR3 in DNA: TGTGCCAGCAGTCTCCGGGGCACAGATACGCAGTATTTT. As protein: CASSLRGTDTQYF.

CDR3 nucleotides: TGTGCCACCAGTGATCACAGGGCCGGTAGCAATCAGCCCCAGCATTTT. It yields the protein CATSDHRAGSNQPQHF. The chain is built from TRBV24-1 and TRBJ1-5; TRBD1 might be the D (6 bases). The V and J ends lost 3 bases and 0 bases respectively, with 11 bases between them. From germline, CDR1 is KGHDR and CDR2 SFDVKD. The CDR3 contains 16 residues.

This chain connects TRBV27 to TRBJ1-5; D unresolved. Germline CDR1 and CDR2: MNHEY and SMNVEV (reference sequence). The CDR3 contains 13 residues. Between the trimmed V and J ends, which lost 2 bases and 10 bases, there was a span of 12 bases. CDR3 sequence (DNA): TGTGCCAGCAGTTTACGCGGGTTGGGCCCCCAGCATTTT. Protein sequence: CASSLRGLGPQHF.

This clonotype showed up many times. The chain has TRBV7-9 and TRBJ2-6; TRBD1 agrees at 9 bases. Germline CDR1 SEHNR, CDR2 FQNEAQ (reference sequence). This CDR3 is built from 17 residues. The trim removed 4 bases at V and 0 bases at J, leaving 4 bases unmatched. The DNA of the CDR3 is TGTGCCAGCAGCTGGACAGGGGACCCCTCTGGGGCCAACGTCCTGACTTTC. This gives the protein CASSWTGDPSGANVLTF. The full variable domain, its missing parts supplied by reference TRBV7-9 and TRBJ2-6, is DTGVSQNPRHKITKRGQNVTFRCDPISEHNRLYWYRQTLGQGPEFLTYFQNEAQLEKSRLLSDRFSAERPKGSFSTLEIQRTEQGDSAMYLCASSWTGDPSGANVLTFGAGSRLTVL.

This clonotype has at least ten counts. The chain links TRBV11-2 to TRBJ2-7; D is uncertain. Trimming shortened V by 7 bases and J by 1 base, and 11 bases separated the two germline ends. CDR3 length equals 13 residues. Germline lookup yields CDR1 SGHAT and CDR2 FQNNGV. CDR3 sequence: CASTFFRSYEQYF. CDR3 coding DNA: TGTGCCAGCACCTTTTTCCGGTCCTACGAGCAGTACTTC.

A remark on this clonotype: A much larger clone is a single base away; this may be a read error. The chain carries TRBV4-1 and TRBJ2-2; either TRBD1 or TRBD2 may fit D (5 bases each). Per germline, CDR1 MGHRA and CDR2 YSYEKL. The CDR3 runs to 15 residues. CDR3 DNA sequence: TGTGCCAGCAGCCAGGGACGGTCGAACACCGCGGAGCTGTTTTTT. Translation: CASSQGRSNTAELFF.

Ten or more counts support this clonotype. The V gene is TRBV10-3, the J gene TRBJ1-1, with 9 nucleotides matching TRBD1. Germline V gives CDR1 ENHRY, CDR2 SYGVKD. This CDR3 contains 15 residues. Losses at the gene ends were 5 bases for V and 3 bases for J; bases not matched to a gene: 7. The CDR3 loop reads CAISLQGAMDTEAFF. The CDR3 DNA is TGTGCCATCAGTCTACAGGGGGCTATGGACACTGAAGCTTTCTTT.

This chain uses TRBV2 with TRBJ2-3; the D gene is possibly TRBD2 (6 bases). The CDR3 covers 14 residues. Germline assignment: CDR1 SNHLY and CDR2 FYNNEI. CDR3 sequence: CASGLEGSTDTQYF. DNA of the CDR3: TGTGCATCCGGACTGGAGGGAAGCACAGATACGCAGTATTTT.